This T cell receptor beta chain was recorded in a study of metastatic and nonmetastatic thyroid tumors. Study processing details: To classify distant metastasis in papillary thyroid cancer, a model was built from CDR3 differences across clinicopathological groups. MiXCR was used by TCRdb to re-call the PCR reads. TCRdb, not the original authors, processed these V and J calls. The data contain about 33,000 clones, 18% of them singletons. Of note for this clone: Sequence at one end of the junction differs from germline and may be a read error.

No treatment of any kind had been given to any patient before thyroid surgery. The sequence was obtained from a male donor with papillary thyroid cancer or a benign thyroid nodule (not recorded which). Some clones in this sample may be carry-over from other donors' samples. The sample comprised blood.

DNA of the CDR3: TGTGCCAGCATTTTAATGCCTTCCTACGAGCAGTTCTTC. It yields the protein CASILMPSYEQFF. The genes are TRBV12-3 or TRBV12-4 and TRBJ2-1, with D uncertain. This CDR3 spans 13 amino acids.